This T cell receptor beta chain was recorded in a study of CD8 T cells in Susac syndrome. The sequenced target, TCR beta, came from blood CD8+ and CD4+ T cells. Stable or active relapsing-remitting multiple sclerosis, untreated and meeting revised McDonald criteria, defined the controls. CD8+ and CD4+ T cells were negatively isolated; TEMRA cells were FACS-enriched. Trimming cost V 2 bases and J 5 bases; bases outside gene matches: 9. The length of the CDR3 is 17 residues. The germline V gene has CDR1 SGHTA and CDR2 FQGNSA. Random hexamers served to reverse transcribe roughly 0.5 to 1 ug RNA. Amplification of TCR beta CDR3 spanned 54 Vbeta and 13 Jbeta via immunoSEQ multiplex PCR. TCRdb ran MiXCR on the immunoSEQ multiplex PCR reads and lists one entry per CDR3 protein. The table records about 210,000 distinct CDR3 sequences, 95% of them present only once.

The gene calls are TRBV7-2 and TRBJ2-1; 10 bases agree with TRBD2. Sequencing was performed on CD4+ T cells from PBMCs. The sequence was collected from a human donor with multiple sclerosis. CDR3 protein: CASSLLPSGGGDNEQFF. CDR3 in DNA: TGTGCCAGCAGCTTACTCCCCAGCGGGGGGGGTGACAATGAGCAGTTCTTC.